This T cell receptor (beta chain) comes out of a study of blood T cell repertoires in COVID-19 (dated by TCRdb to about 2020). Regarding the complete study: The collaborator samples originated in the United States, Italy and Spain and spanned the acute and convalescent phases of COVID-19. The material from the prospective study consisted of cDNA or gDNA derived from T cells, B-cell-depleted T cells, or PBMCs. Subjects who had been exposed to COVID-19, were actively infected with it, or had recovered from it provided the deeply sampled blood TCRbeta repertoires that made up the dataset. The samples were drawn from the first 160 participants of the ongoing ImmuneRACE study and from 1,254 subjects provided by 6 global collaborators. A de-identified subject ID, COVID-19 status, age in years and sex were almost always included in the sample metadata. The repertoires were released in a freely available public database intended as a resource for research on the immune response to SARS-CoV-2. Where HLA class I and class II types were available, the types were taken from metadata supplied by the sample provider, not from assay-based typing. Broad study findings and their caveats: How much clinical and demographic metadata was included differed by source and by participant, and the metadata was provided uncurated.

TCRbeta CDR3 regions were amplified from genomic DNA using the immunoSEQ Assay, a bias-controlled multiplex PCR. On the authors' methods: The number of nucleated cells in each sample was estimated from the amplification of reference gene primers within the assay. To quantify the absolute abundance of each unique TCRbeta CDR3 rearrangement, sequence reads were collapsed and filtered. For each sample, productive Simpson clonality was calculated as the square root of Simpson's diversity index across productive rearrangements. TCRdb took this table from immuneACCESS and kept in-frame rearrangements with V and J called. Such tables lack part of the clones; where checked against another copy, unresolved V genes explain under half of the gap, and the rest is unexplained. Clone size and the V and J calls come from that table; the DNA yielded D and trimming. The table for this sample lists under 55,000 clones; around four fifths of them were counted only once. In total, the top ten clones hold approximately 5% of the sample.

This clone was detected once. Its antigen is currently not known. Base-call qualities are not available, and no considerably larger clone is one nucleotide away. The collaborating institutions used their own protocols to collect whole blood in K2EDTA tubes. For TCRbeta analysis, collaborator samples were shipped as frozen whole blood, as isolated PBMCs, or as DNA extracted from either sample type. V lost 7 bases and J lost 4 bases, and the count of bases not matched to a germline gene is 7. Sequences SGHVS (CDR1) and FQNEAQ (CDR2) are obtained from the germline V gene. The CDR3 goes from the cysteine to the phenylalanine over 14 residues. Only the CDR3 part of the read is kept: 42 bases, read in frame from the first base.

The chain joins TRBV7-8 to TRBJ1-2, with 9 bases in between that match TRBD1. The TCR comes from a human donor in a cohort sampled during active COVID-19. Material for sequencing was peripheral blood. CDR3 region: CASTTDRGSYGYTF. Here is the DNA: TGTGCCAGCACTACGGACAGGGGAAGCTATGGCTACACCTTC.